Shown below are 32 T cell receptor beta chains from a single sample sequenced in a study of blood T cell repertoires in COVID-19. Data came from immunoSEQ multiplex PCR; TCRdb stores just in-frame clones and leaves some out. Of about 93,000 clones listed, around four fifths were seen once; the top ten hold approximately 15%. The sample was peripheral blood. These receptor sequences come from a human donor in a cohort sampled during active COVID-19.

The CDR3 coding sequence is TGTGCCAGCAGCTCCGACAGGGGATGGGCTCAGCCCCAGCATTTT. This gives the protein CASSSDRGWAQPQHF. The chain has TRBV28 and TRBJ1-5; TRBD1 matches at 8 bases. The CDR3 length is 15 residues. Germline CDR1 reads MDHEN; CDR2 reads SYDVKM. V lost 6 bases, J lost 6 bases, and 10 bases stayed unmatched.

The J gene is TRBJ2-7, the V gene TRBV27; perhaps TRBD2 as D (6 bases). Germline V lookup: CDR1 MNHEY, CDR2 SMNVEV (reference sequence). The V gene lost 2 bases and the J gene lost 1 base, with 9 bases spanning the gap. The CDR3 runs to 14 residues. CDR3 nucleotides: TGTGCCAGCAGTTTACGCGGGATATCCTACGAGCAGTACTTC. Translation: CASSLRGISYEQYF.

V gene TRBV27 combines with J gene TRBJ2-7, with 7 bases matching TRBD1. The V and J ends lost 2 bases and 3 bases, in that order; junction bases with no gene match: 7. The germline V gene encodes CDR1 MNHEY and CDR2 SMNVEV (reference sequence). The length of the CDR3 is 15 residues. CDR3 DNA sequence: TGTGCCAGCAGTTTACCCCTTAGGGGGCTCTACGAGCAGTACTTC. Amino acids: CASSLPLRGLYEQYF.

This chain links TRBV27 with TRBJ1-5, with D possibly TRBD1 on 6 matching bases. From germline, CDR1 is MNHEY and CDR2 SMNVEV (reference sequence). Trimming shortened V by 5 bases and J by 3 bases, and 20 bases separated the two germline ends. This CDR3 region has 17 residues. The CDR3: CASSRSPGTTNNQPQHF. For the CDR3, the DNA is TGTGCCAGCAGTCGCAGCCCAGGGACAACTAACAATCAGCCCCAGCATTTT.

V gene TRBV5-1 combines with J gene TRBJ2-7; 7 bases line up with TRBD2. Per germline, CDR1 SGHRS and CDR2 YFSETQ. Trimming removed 4 bases from V and 4 bases from J; junction bases left unmatched: 8. This CDR3 spans 14 amino acids. The DNA for the CDR3 is TGCGCCAGCAGCCTGGATCGACTAGCTTACGAGCAGTACTTC. Translated, it gives CASSLDRLAYEQYF.

V gene TRBV10-2 combines with J gene TRBJ1-6; D remains ambiguous. V gave up 3 bases and J gave up 0 bases, with 9 bases separating them. Germline V gene lookup returns CDR1 WSHSY and CDR2 SAAADI. The CDR3 loop spans 16 amino acids. In DNA form, the CDR3 reads TGCGCCAGCAGTGACGGGGAAAGCTCCTATAATTCACCCCTCCACTTT. Amino acid sequence: CASSDGESSYNSPLHF.

The chain joins TRBV5-1 to TRBJ2-2; 7 bases line up with TRBD1. The CDR3 runs 15 residues. Germline V gene sequence: CDR1 SGHRS, CDR2 YFSETQ. V lost 6 bases and J lost 5; bases outside the gene matches: 10. CDR3 bases: TGCGCCAGCACTGTGCGGGCAGGGGGAACCGGGGAGCTGTTTTTT. Its protein product is CASTVRAGGTGELFF.

This clone was seen ten or more times. The rearrangement joins TRBV5-6 to TRBJ1-1; TRBD1 aligns across 9 bases. V gave up 2 bases and J gave up 9 bases; unmatched junction bases: 11. CDR3 length: 15 residues. The germline gives CDR1 SGHDT, CDR2 YYEEEE. The CDR3 reads CASSFKTGGNRKAFF. The CDR3 coding sequence is TGTGCCAGCAGCTTCAAGACAGGGGGAAATCGGAAAGCTTTCTTT.

This clone is termed large. The gene calls are TRBV28 and TRBJ2-7; 8 bases are shared with TRBD1. V trimming: 3 bases; J trimming: 5 bases; junction bases outside the gene matches: 21. The CDR3 extends over 19 amino acids. CDR1 MDHEN and CDR2 SYDVKM come from the germline V gene. The CDR3 sequence is CASSLIGSRGLLGRDEQYF. The DNA for the CDR3 is TGTGCCAGCAGTTTGATAGGGTCCAGGGGGCTCCTCGGGCGGGACGAGCAGTACTTC. Using reference TRBV28 and TRBJ2-7 for the parts outside the CDR3, the full variable domain is DVKVTQSSRYLVKRTGEKVFLECVQDMDHENMFWYRQDPGLGLRLIYFSYDVKMKEKGDIPEGYSVSREKKERFSLILESASTNQTSMYLCASSLIGSRGLLGRDEQYFGPGTRLTVT.

The table lists this clone with a count of one. V usage is TRBV7-2 and J usage is TRBJ2-5; D is ambiguous. CDR1 is SGHTA, CDR2 FQGNSA, per germline. V was clipped by 2 bases and J by 0 bases, with 13 bases between them. The CDR3 totals 16 residues. The CDR3 region is CASSLLGRRNQETQYF. The CDR3 bases are TGTGCCAGCAGCTTACTTGGGCGACGGAACCAAGAGACCCAGTACTTC.

This clone has a count of ten or more. The genes are TRBV6-5 and TRBJ2-5; 13 bases agree with TRBD2. CDR3 length: 15 amino acids. Germline loops: CDR1 MNHEY, CDR2 SVGAGI. V shed 6 bases, J shed 4 bases, and the junction held 5 bases outside the gene matches. DNA of the CDR3: TGTGCCAGCAGGCAGGGACTAGCGGGGCGAGAGACCCAGTACTTC. Protein sequence: CASRQGLAGRETQYF.

The rearrangement joins TRBV2 to TRBJ1-5, with unresolved D. Looked up from germline, CDR1 is SNHLY and CDR2 is FYNNEI. Trimming shortened V by 6 bases and J by 3 bases, and 6 bases separated the two germline ends. The CDR3 is made up of 12 amino acids. CDR3 bases: TGTGCCAGCAGGGCAGACAATCAGCCCCAGCATTTT. Its translation is CASRADNQPQHF.

The V gene is TRBV6-6, the J gene TRBJ2-7; 7 bases are shared with TRBD1. The CDR3 runs to 12 residues. V lost 6 bases and J lost 3; bases outside the gene matches: 2. Germline V gene sequence: CDR1 MNHNY, CDR2 SVGAGI (reference sequence). The DNA for the CDR3 is TGTGCCAGCAGACAGGGGAACTACGAGCAGTACTTC. Translation: CASRQGNYEQYF.

V usage is TRBV5-5 and J usage is TRBJ2-5, with D perhaps TRBD1 (6 bases). The CDR3 loop spans 15 amino acids. V lost 4 bases, J lost 5 bases, and 18 bases lay in between. Germline-derived CDR1 and CDR2 are SGHKS and YYEKEE (reference sequence). The DNA for the CDR3 is TGTGCCAGCAGCATGGGAACAGGGTTCGTTGAGACCCAGTACTTC. Residues: CASSMGTGFVETQYF.

The genes are TRBV5-1 and TRBJ2-3; D gene ambiguous. This CDR3 contains 14 residues. Germline V lookup: CDR1 SGHRS, CDR2 YFSETQ. The V and J ends lost 3 bases and 4 bases respectively, with 12 bases between them. For the CDR3, the DNA is TGCGCCAGCAGCTCCCAATACGGAGCAGATACGCAGTATTTT. Its protein is CASSSQYGADTQYF.

CDR3 in DNA: TGTGCCAGCAGTTTCGGCGGGAGTATGGATGAGCAGTTCTTC. Its translation is CASSFGGSMDEQFF. The chain combines TRBV28 with TRBJ2-1; 7 bases fit TRBD2. Germline values: CDR1 MDHEN, CDR2 SYDVKM. CDR3 length equals 14 residues. With V trimmed by 3 bases and J by 8 bases, 7 bases remained unmatched.

The chain links TRBV5-1 to TRBJ1-1; TRBD1 aligns across 7 bases. The J segment lost 6 bases and the V segment lost 0 bases, leaving 5 bases of the junction unmatched. The germline V gene has CDR1 SGHRS and CDR2 YFSETQ. This CDR3 region has 14 residues. CDR3 residues: CASSLDRGRAEAFF. The CDR3 DNA sequence: TGCGCCAGCAGCTTGGACAGGGGTCGGGCTGAAGCTTTCTTT.

The chain uses TRBV6-5 and TRBJ2-3; D unclear. With 7 bases removed from V and 6 bases from J, the gap between germline ends came to 14 bases. Germline V lookup: CDR1 MNHEY, CDR2 SVGAGI. CDR3 length equals 13 residues. The CDR3 loop is CASTPPGWDTQYF. CDR3 DNA sequence: TGTGCCAGCACGCCGCCGGGTTGGGATACGCAGTATTTT.

The rearrangement uses TRBV5-4 and TRBJ2-5, with TRBD1 matching over 7 bases. Germline CDR1 SGHNT, CDR2 YYREEE (reference sequence). The CDR3 is made up of 15 amino acids. Trimming at V came to 0 bases and at J to 1 base, leaving 3 bases not matched to a gene. The CDR3 region has the DNA TGTGCCAGCAGCTTGGGGAACAGGGGCCAAGAGACCCAGTACTTC. The encoded protein is CASSLGNRGQETQYF.

J is TRBJ2-2 and V is TRBV7-2, with 7 bases identical to TRBD2. The CDR3 sequence is 16 residues long. The V gene end was trimmed by 0 bases and the J gene end by 4 bases; junction bases not matched to a gene: 5. Germline V CDR1 and CDR2: SGHTA, FQGNSA. The CDR3 here is CASSLAGGSITGELFF. CDR3 sequence (DNA): TGTGCCAGCAGCTTAGCAGGCGGGAGTATCACCGGGGAGCTGTTTTTT.

The rearrangement uses TRBV11-2 and TRBJ2-2; no clear D gene. The germline V gene encodes CDR1 SGHAT and CDR2 FQNNGV. V dropped 2 bases and J dropped 1 base, with 8 bases sitting between them. CDR3 length equals 15 residues. CDR3 DNA sequence: TGTGCCAGCAGCTTATCGCCAGGGAACACCGGGGAGCTGTTTTTT. It is translated as CASSLSPGNTGELFF.

The chain employs TRBV5-4 and TRBJ2-1; perhaps TRBD1 as D (6 bases). The CDR3 loop spans 16 amino acids. Germline assignment: CDR1 SGHNT and CDR2 YYREEE (reference sequence). The V end was cut by 0 bases, the J end by 7 bases, with 17 bases between. The CDR3, as DNA: TGTGCCAGCAGCTTGGTAGGGGCCAGGGGATTGAATGAGCAGTTCTTC. It yields the protein CASSLVGARGLNEQFF.

V is TRBV11-2 and J is TRBJ2-3; D gene ambiguous. Germline values: CDR1 SGHAT, CDR2 FQNNGV. The CDR3 totals 12 residues. V was pared by 5 bases and J by 2 bases, with 5 bases between. CDR3 coding DNA: TGTGCCAGCAGCCCCTACACAGATACGCAGTATTTT. Translating gives CASSPYTDTQYF.

This chain links TRBV28 with TRBJ2-7; a weak D match, TRBD2 (5 bases). Trimming left V 6 bases short and J 0 bases short, with 12 bases between. From germline, CDR1 is MDHEN and CDR2 SYDVKM. CDR3 size: 14 residues. The CDR3 DNA follows: TGTGCCAGCAGACTAGGGCCCGGCTCCTACGAGCAGTACTTC. Its protein product is CASRLGPGSYEQYF. Looking up the rest from reference TRBV28 and TRBJ2-7 gives the full variable domain: DVKVTQSSRYLVKRTGEKVFLECVQDMDHENMFWYRQDPGLGLRLIYFSYDVKMKEKGDIPEGYSVSREKKERFSLILESASTNQTSMYLCASRLGPGSYEQYFGPGTRLTVT.

The chain carries TRBV6-5 and TRBJ1-2; TRBD1 aligns across 9 bases. Trimming removed 2 bases from V and 9 bases from J; junction bases left unmatched: 10. The CDR3 spans 15 residues. The germline V gene has CDR1 MNHEY and CDR2 SVGAGI. The CDR3 DNA follows: TGTGCCAGCAGTTACGCGGGACAGGGTCAACGGAGCTACACCTTC. Its protein product is CASSYAGQGQRSYTF.

V usage is TRBV7-2 and J usage is TRBJ2-7, with 8 positions matching TRBD2. CDR3 length: 15 amino acids. Germline assignment: CDR1 SGHTA and CDR2 FQGNSA. V was pared by 1 base and J by 4 bases, with 6 bases of the junction left unmatched. The CDR3 DNA follows: TGTGCCAGCAGCTTAGATACGGGAGGGATTTACGAGCAGTACTTC. This encodes CASSLDTGGIYEQYF.

The chain carries TRBV5-1 and TRBJ2-5; 13 bases are a match to TRBD2. The ends lost 3 bases at V and 3 bases at J; junction bases unmatched: 5. The CDR3 has 16 residues. CDR1 is SGHRS, CDR2 YFSETQ, per germline. CDR3 residues: CASSWTSGGSKETQYF. The CDR3 DNA sequence: TGCGCCAGCAGCTGGACTAGCGGGGGAAGTAAAGAGACCCAGTACTTC.

This clone was observed a handful of times. The rearrangement joins TRBV7-2 to TRBJ2-3, with a tentative D call TRBD2 (6 bases). There are 15 residues in the CDR3. From germline, CDR1 is SGHTA and CDR2 FQGNSA. The V end was cut by 4 bases, the J end by 1 base, with 12 bases between. The CDR3 DNA reads as TGTGCCAGCAGCTCCTTGGGGGGAGGCACAGATACGCAGTATTTT. Its protein is CASSSLGGGTDTQYF. Full variable domain (remainder filled in from reference TRBV7-2 and TRBJ2-3): GAGVSQSPSNKVTEKGKDVELRCDPISGHTALYWYRQSLGQGLEFLIYFQGNSAPDKSGLPSDRFSAERTGGSVSTLTIQRTQQEDSAVYLCASSSLGGGTDTQYFGPGTRLTVL.

This chain connects TRBV7-2 to TRBJ2-3; 7 bases are a match to TRBD1. The junction had 5 bases not matched to a gene; V was cut back by 1 base and J by 1 base. Germline CDR1 and CDR2: SGHTA and FQGNSA. This CDR3 contains 16 residues. Written as DNA, the CDR3 is TGTGCCAGCAGCTTAGAACCCGGGACAGGCACAGATACGCAGTATTTT. It codes for CASSLEPGTGTDTQYF.

As regards this clone: Other DNA sequences of this sample code for an identical CDR3. CDR3 bases: TGTGCCAGCAGTTACGGAGGGGTGAACACTGAAGCTTTCTTT. Residues: CASSYGGVNTEAFF. The rearrangement uses TRBV6-5 and TRBJ1-1; tentatively, D is TRBD1 (5 bases). The germline V gene has CDR1 MNHEY and CDR2 SVGAGI. Trimming cost V 2 bases and J 0 bases, with 7 bases left between them. The CDR3 consists of 14 residues.

The chain carries TRBV7-9 and TRBJ1-4; D might be TRBD1 (6 bases). CDR3 length: 23 residues. Deletions cut 5 bases from V and 0 bases from J, with 34 bases between. Germline V lookup: CDR1 SEHNR, CDR2 FQNEAQ (reference sequence). Here the CDR3 DNA reads TGTGCCAGCAGCAGGGGGAGAGCCCCCTACGTGCGGGGTGAATTGGCAACTAATGAAAAACTGTTTTTT. Its protein is CASSRGRAPYVRGELATNEKLFF.

There are a few counts of this clone. The J gene is TRBJ1-6, the V gene TRBV30; D call uncertain. The V end lost 2 bases, the J end lost 14 bases, and 13 bases lay between the germline ends. Germline V gives CDR1 GTSNPN, CDR2 SVGIG (reference sequence). This CDR3 has 12 amino acids. The DNA for the CDR3 is TGTGCCTGGAGTACCTCAACTTCGGCCCTCCACTTT. As protein: CAWSTSTSALHF.